The TCR beta chain described here comes from a study of blood T cell repertoires in COVID-19. In the study overall: PBMCs, B-cell-depleted T cells, or T cells provided the cDNA or gDNA that made up the material.

This CDR3 spans 14 amino acids. In germline, CDR1 is SGDLS, CDR2 YYNGEE. Trimming stripped 0 bases from V and 5 bases from J, with 11 bases between. The method was immunoSEQ multiplex PCR; TCRdb's version includes in-frame clones alone and lacks a portion of them. The sample holds tens of thousands of clones, 80% seen once. The V call is TRBV9, the J call TRBJ1-2, with D possibly being TRBD1 (5 bases). The clonotype was recovered from a man in his sixties with acute or convalescent COVID-19. The source material was peripheral blood. The CDR3 loop reads CASSVEEGWYGYTF. Written as DNA, the CDR3 is TGTGCCAGCAGCGTAGAGGAGGGGTGGTATGGCTACACCTTC.